The 9 T cell receptor beta chains below come from one sample, sequenced in a study of identical twins. TCRdb ran MiXCR on the 5' RACE reads and lists one entry per CDR3 protein. The table lists 500,000 to 650,000 distinct CDR3 sequences, around 7.4% of them singletons, with roughly 1.6% in the top ten. The data were also submitted as part of a second study, on yellow fever vaccine responses in identical twins.

The sample taken for sequencing was PBMCs. These TCRs come from a woman aged 18-29 years in good health.

The CDR3 spells CASAGRSVSYNEQFF. For the CDR3, the DNA is TGTGCCAGCGCAGGACGGTCGGTATCCTACAATGAGCAGTTCTTC. J is TRBJ2-1 and V is TRBV12-3 or TRBV12-4; D not certain. V lost 8 bases and J 1 base, leaving 15 bases between the germline ends. The CDR3 extends over 15 amino acids.

Many counts were recorded for this clonotype. The V call is TRBV12-3 or TRBV12-4, the J call TRBJ2-7, with 8 bases that match TRBD2. The CDR3 spans 15 residues. V was clipped by 6 bases and J by 3 bases; unmatched bases: 10. The CDR3 DNA is TGTGCCAGCAGCCCAAGGGTTAGCGGGAACTACGAGCAGTACTTC. Translated: CASSPRVSGNYEQYF.

The chain uses TRBV10-3 and TRBJ1-2; possibly TRBD1 for D (6 bases). The CDR3 covers 13 residues. The V gene's germline CDR1 is ENHRY and CDR2 SYGVKD. Between the trimmed V and J ends, which lost 2 bases and 4 bases, there was a span of 8 bases. The CDR3 region is CAISETGLYGYTF. CDR3 DNA: TGTGCCATCAGTGAGACAGGGCTCTATGGCTACACCTTC.

This clonotype was counted at least ten times. The chain combines TRBV6-5 with TRBJ2-1; a weak D match, TRBD1 (5 bases). V was clipped by 5 bases and J by 0 bases, with 14 bases between them. The CDR3 contains 16 residues. CDR1 and CDR2 from the germline V gene are MNHEY and SVGAGI. Written as DNA, the CDR3 is TGTGCCAGCAGTATTTCGACAGCGAGCTCCTACAATGAGCAGTTCTTC. Translated, it gives CASSISTASSYNEQFF.

At least ten counts were recorded for this clonotype. The genes are TRBV14 and TRBJ1-2; maybe TRBD1 (6 bases). V was pared by 0 bases and J by 5 bases, with 13 bases between. The CDR3 covers 15 residues. The germline CDR1 and CDR2 sequences are SGHDN and FVKESK. The CDR3 loop is CASSQDLRGEYGYTF. For the CDR3, the DNA is TGTGCCAGCAGCCAAGATCTTAGGGGGGAGTATGGCTACACCTTC.

J is TRBJ1-3 and V is TRBV5-5, with D perhaps TRBD1 (6 bases). This CDR3 region has 18 residues. Germline CDR1 reads SGHKS; CDR2 reads YYEKEE (reference sequence). The germline V and J ends were trimmed by 2 bases and 0 bases, with 18 bases remaining between them. CDR3 nucleotides: TGTGCCAGCAGCTTTCGTCCCGTGGGACATAGCTCTGGAAACACCATATATTTT. Residues: CASSFRPVGHSSGNTIYF.

About this clonotype itself: One junction end does not reproduce the germline sequence, and a read error may be involved. The chain recombines TRBV7-9 with TRBJ2-2; D gene unclear. The CDR3 covers 13 residues. Germline-derived CDR1 and CDR2 are SEHNR and FQNEAQ (reference sequence). The CDR3 DNA reads as TGTGCCAGCGGCTTTTCGGCCCTCGGGGAGCTGTTTTTT. This translates into CASGFSALGELFF.

This clonotype was observed many times. V and J are TRBV5-1 and TRBJ2-7, with D uncertain. The CDR3 sequence is 16 residues long. Trimming shortened V by 4 bases and J by 2 bases, and 19 bases separated the two germline ends. Per the germline V gene, CDR1 is SGHRS and CDR2 is YFSETQ. The CDR3, as DNA: TGCGCCAGCAGCGAAGGAGTCGGAACCATAACCTACGAGCAGTACTTC. This encodes CASSEGVGTITYEQYF.

This clonotype has ten or more counts. The V and J genes are TRBV2 and TRBJ1-3; D is unclear. CDR1 is SNHLY and CDR2 is FYNNEI in the germline V gene. The CDR3 contains 14 residues. With 6 bases removed from V and 0 bases from J, the gap between germline ends came to 9 bases. CDR3 in amino acids: CASRPDRSGNTIYF. CDR3 bases: TGTGCCAGCAGACCAGACCGCTCTGGAAACACCATATATTTT.